The source of this T cell receptor beta chain is a study of T cell changes during pregnancy in multiple sclerosis. Measured with immunoSEQ multiplex PCR; TCRdb has only the in-frame clones, and not every one. The sample shows approximately 90,000 clones, around 92% of them seen only once. Trimming took 5 bases from V and 3 from J, leaving 10 bases between them. This CDR3 is 13 amino acids long. The germline V gene encodes CDR1 SGHRS and CDR2 YFSETQ. The source material was peripheral blood, sampled after pregnancy. This receptor was identified in a female donor with multiple sclerosis, enrolled in a pregnancy study. This rearrangement joins TRBV5-1 to TRBJ2-3; D may be TRBD2 (5 bases). CDR3 residues: CASRTGSTDTQYF. Written as DNA, the CDR3 is TGCGCCAGCAGGACGGGATCTACAGATACGCAGTATTTT.